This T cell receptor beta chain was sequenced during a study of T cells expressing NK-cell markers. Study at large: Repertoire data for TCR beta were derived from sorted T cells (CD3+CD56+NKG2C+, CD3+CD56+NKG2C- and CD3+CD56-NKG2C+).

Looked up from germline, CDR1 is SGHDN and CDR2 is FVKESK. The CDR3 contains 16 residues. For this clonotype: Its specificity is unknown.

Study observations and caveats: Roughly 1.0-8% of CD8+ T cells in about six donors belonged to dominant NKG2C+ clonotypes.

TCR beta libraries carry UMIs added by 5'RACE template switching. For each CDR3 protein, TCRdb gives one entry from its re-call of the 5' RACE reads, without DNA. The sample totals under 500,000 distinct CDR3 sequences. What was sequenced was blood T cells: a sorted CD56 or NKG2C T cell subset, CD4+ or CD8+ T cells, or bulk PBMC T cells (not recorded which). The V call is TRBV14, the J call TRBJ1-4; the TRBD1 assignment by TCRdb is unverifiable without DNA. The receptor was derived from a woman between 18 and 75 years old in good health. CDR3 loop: CASSRRLGVGDEKLFF.